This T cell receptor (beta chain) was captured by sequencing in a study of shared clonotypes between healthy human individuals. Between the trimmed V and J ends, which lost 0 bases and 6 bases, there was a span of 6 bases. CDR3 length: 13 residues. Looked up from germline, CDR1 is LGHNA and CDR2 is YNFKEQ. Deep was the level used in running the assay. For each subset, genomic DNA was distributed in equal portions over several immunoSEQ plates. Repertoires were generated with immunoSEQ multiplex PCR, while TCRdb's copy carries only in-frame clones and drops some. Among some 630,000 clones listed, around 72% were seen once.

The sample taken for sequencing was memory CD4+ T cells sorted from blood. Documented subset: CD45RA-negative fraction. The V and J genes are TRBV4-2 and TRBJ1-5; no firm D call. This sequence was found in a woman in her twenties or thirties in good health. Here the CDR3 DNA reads TGTGCCAGCAGCCAAGATCCAGGTCAGCCCCAGCATTTT. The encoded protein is CASSQDPGQPQHF.